This TCR beta chain was sequenced in a study of cytotoxic CD8 clonotypes in ibrutinib-treated CLL. The wider study: Complete response was seen in 2 patients and partial in approximately 24; roughly twelve progressed and roughly 15 stayed remitted after a median approximately 70 months.

The CDR3 runs 13 residues. J lost 4 bases, V lost 6 bases, and 3 bases had no gene match. CDR1 and CDR2 from the germline V gene are MNHNS and SASEGT. Produced via immunoSEQ multiplex PCR; TCRdb's table is partial and in-frame only. Here the sample spans hundreds of thousands of clones, 75% to 85% being singletons. Libraries of TCR beta were made from approximately 1.9 micrograms of genomic DNA that came from cryopreserved PBMCs. The source was PBMCs, collected after 12 months of ibrutinib treatment. The TCR originated in a human donor with chronic lymphocytic leukemia. This chain links TRBV6-1 with TRBJ1-1; 9 nucleotides line up with TRBD1. CDR3 bases: TGTGCCAGCAGACGACAGGGGGTCACTGAAGCTTTCTTT. Protein sequence: CASRRQGVTEAFF.